Following are 15 T cell receptor beta chains from one sample sequenced in a study of cytomegalovirus exposure and HLA in healthy donors. The PCR employed 60 Vbeta primers together with 13 Jbeta primers. Libraries were prepared by immunoSEQ multiplex PCR; TCRdb keeps only in-frame clonotypes and omits some of them. The table shows tens of thousands of clones, with about nine tenths occurring only once. Sequenced: PBMCs. These receptor sequences come from a woman in her thirties or forties in good health and CMV-seropositive.

The chain recombines TRBV2 with TRBJ2-7, with no clear D. There are 11 residues in the CDR3. CDR1 SNHLY and CDR2 FYNNEI come from the germline V gene. Trimming cost V 6 bases and J 2 bases, with 5 bases left between them. In DNA form, the CDR3 reads TGTGCCAGCAGCCGAGCCTACGAGCAGTACTTC. Translation: CASSRAYEQYF.

The chain joins TRBV7-2 to TRBJ2-7; D may be TRBD2 (6 bases). CDR1 and CDR2 (germline): SGHTA, FQGNSA. The CDR3 has 11 amino acids. V was clipped by 2 bases and J by 7 bases, with 6 bases between them. CDR3 bases: TGTGCCAGCAGCTTAAGCGGGGAGCAGTACTTC. Protein: CASSLSGEQYF.

This rearrangement joins TRBV20-1 to TRBJ2-1; D remains ambiguous. CDR1 and CDR2 from the germline V gene are DFQATT and SNEGSKA (reference sequence). The V gene lost 5 bases and the J gene lost 8 bases, with 10 bases spanning the gap. The CDR3 is made up of 11 amino acids. CDR3 nucleotides: TGCAGTGCTCCTACGATGGATGAGCAGTTCTTC. This codes for CSAPTMDEQFF.

The rearrangement uses TRBV7-9 and TRBJ2-7; TRBD2 aligns across 16 bases. The CDR3 covers 18 residues. From germline, CDR1 is SEHNR and CDR2 FQNEAQ (reference sequence). V lost 5 bases to trimming and J lost 1 base; unmatched junction nucleotides: 8. The CDR3 here is CASSLPGLAGGPSYEQYF. The CDR3 bases are TGTGCCAGCAGCCTGCCGGGACTAGCGGGAGGGCCTTCCTACGAGCAGTACTTC. Full variable domain (rest looked up from reference TRBV7-9 and TRBJ2-7): DTGVSQNPRHKITKRGQNVTFRCDPISEHNRLYWYRQTLGQGPEFLTYFQNEAQLEKSRLLSDRFSAERPKGSFSTLEIQRTEQGDSAMYLCASSLPGLAGGPSYEQYFGPGTRLTVT.

This chain links TRBV5-6 with TRBJ2-4, with 8 nucleotides matching TRBD1. The germline V gene has CDR1 SGHDT and CDR2 YYEEEE. The CDR3 consists of 14 residues. The V segment lost 5 bases and the J segment 7 bases; nucleotides outside the gene matches: 8. The CDR3 nucleotides read TGTGCCAGCAGGCGGAGCAGGGGGCAGAACATTCAGTACTTC. Protein sequence: CASRRSRGQNIQYF.

Only one count was recorded for this clone. This rearrangement joins TRBV27 to TRBJ1-6; D is unresolved. V was trimmed by 4 bases and J by 0 bases, leaving 10 bases between them. Germline lookup yields CDR1 MNHEY and CDR2 SMNVEV (reference sequence). This CDR3 is 16 amino acids long. The CDR3 bases are TGTGCCAGCAGTTGGGCGGGAAGCTCCTATAATTCACCCCTCCACTTT. Its translation: CASSWAGSSYNSPLHF.

V usage is TRBV2 and J usage is TRBJ2-3; D uncertain. Per the germline V gene, CDR1 is SNHLY and CDR2 is FYNNEI. V lost 6 bases, J lost 5 bases, and 15 bases lay in between. The CDR3 contains 14 residues. The CDR3 loop is CASRASLLGDTQYF. As DNA, the CDR3 is TGTGCCAGCAGGGCCAGCCTTCTAGGAGATACGCAGTATTTT.

J is TRBJ2-1 and V is TRBV19, with TRBD2 matching over 7 bases. The germline gives CDR1 LNHDA, CDR2 SQIVND (reference sequence). The CDR3 is 16 residues long. V shed 0 bases, J shed 3 bases, and the junction held 5 bases outside the gene matches. For the CDR3, the DNA is TGTGCCAGTAGTATAGATCTCAGCGGGGACTACAATGAGCAGTTCTTC. Residues: CASSIDLSGDYNEQFF.

The J gene is TRBJ1-4, the V gene TRBV11-2, with TRBD1 as a possible D gene (6 bases). Trimming removed 1 base from V and 4 bases from J, with 16 bases in between. Germline V gene sequence: CDR1 SGHAT, CDR2 FQNNGV. CDR3 size: 17 residues. The CDR3, as DNA: TGTGCCAGCAGCTTAGGGGTCAGGGGAGTGGATAATGAAAAACTGTTTTTT. Translated, it gives CASSLGVRGVDNEKLFF. The full variable domain, in which reference TRBV11-2 and TRBJ1-4 provide the parts outside the CDR3, is EAGVAQSPRYKIIEKRQSVAFWCNPISGHATLYWYQQILGQGPKLLIQFQNNGVVDDSQLPKDRFSAERLKGVDSTLKIQPAKLEDSAVYLCASSLGVRGVDNEKLFFGSGTQLSVL.

The chain employs TRBV5-1 and TRBJ2-3, with 9 bases aligning to TRBD2. Germline lookup yields CDR1 SGHRS and CDR2 YFSETQ. The CDR3 runs to 15 residues. V dropped 6 bases and J dropped 2; count of bases not matched to a gene: 7. CDR3 nucleotide sequence: TGCGCCAGCACCCACTTAGCGGGGGCCACAGATACGCAGTATTTT. Translating it yields CASTHLAGATDTQYF.

The chain carries TRBV11-3 and TRBJ2-3; TRBD2 might be the D (7 bases). From germline, CDR1 is SGHNT and CDR2 YENEEA. The CDR3 consists of 15 residues. The ends were cut back, 5 bases at V and 0 bases at J, with 12 bases in the middle. CDR3 nucleotide sequence: TGTGCCAGCAGCCCGCGGGGGCTTAGCACAGATACGCAGTATTTT. Translating it yields CASSPRGLSTDTQYF.

The chain uses TRBV7-3 and TRBJ2-1; D not resolved. Trimming took off 4 bases at V and 0 bases at J, with 10 bases between the two ends. This CDR3 has 15 amino acids. Germline V gives CDR1 SGHTA, CDR2 FQGTGA. The CDR3 DNA reads TGTGCCAGCAGCTACGGGTCCTCCTCCTACAATGAGCAGTTCTTC. It is translated as CASSYGSSSYNEQFF.

The chain is built from TRBV13 and TRBJ2-5; TRBD1 might be the D (5 bases). The J call is uncertain, as TRBJ2-7 better fits the DNA end. This CDR3 comprises 14 residues. The germline V gene encodes CDR1 PRHDT and CDR2 FYEKMQ (reference sequence). The CDR3 nucleotides are TGTGCCAGCAGCTTATTCGGCAGGGACTACGAGCAGTACTTC. Protein: CASSLFGRDYEQYF.

The J gene is TRBJ2-5, the V gene TRBV7-9; D not certain. This CDR3 contains 11 residues. V was cut by 4 bases and J by 3 bases, with 3 bases left in between. In germline, CDR1 is SEHNR, CDR2 FQNEAQ (reference sequence). The CDR3 region is CASSSEETQYF. Here the CDR3 DNA reads TGTGCCAGCAGCTCCGAAGAGACCCAGTACTTC.

This chain joins TRBV5-1 and TRBJ2-3, with TRBD2 identical over 9 bases. With V trimmed by 7 bases and J by 3 bases, 15 bases remained unmatched. The germline gives CDR1 SGHRS, CDR2 YFSETQ. The CDR3 extends over 17 amino acids. CDR3 protein: CASAGGLSGSRTDTQYF. The CDR3 DNA is TGCGCCAGCGCCGGTGGACTTAGCGGGAGTCGGACAGATACGCAGTATTTT.